These 2 T cell receptor beta chains were sequenced from one sample in a study of T cell responses to AZD1222 COVID-19 vaccine. Profiling relied on immunoSEQ multiplex PCR, and the TCRdb table lists in-frame clones only, not all of them. This repertoire shows 95,000 to 150,000 clones, about 92% found once; its top ten account for around 15%. Sequencing was performed on peripheral blood, taken on day 0 of AZD1222 vaccination. The receptors were sampled from an adult in good health.

V usage is TRBV5-1 and J usage is TRBJ2-2; maybe TRBD1 (6 bases). V was pared by 2 bases and J by 4 bases, with 9 bases between. CDR3 length: 14 amino acids. Germline CDR1 is SGHRS and CDR2 is YFSETQ. CDR3 region: CASSFEGGTGELFF. In DNA form, the CDR3 reads TGCGCCAGCAGCTTCGAAGGGGGCACCGGGGAGCTGTTTTTT.

This clone was seen only once. The chain joins TRBV5-6 to TRBJ2-1; D remains ambiguous. This CDR3 is 14 amino acids long. Trimming removed 4 bases at V and 8 bases at J, with 16 bases between. CDR1 and CDR2 (germline): SGHDT, YYEEEE. The CDR3 DNA is TGTGCCAGCAGCACCCCTCTCGGCCTCGATGAGCAGTTCTTC. It yields the protein CASSTPLGLDEQFF.